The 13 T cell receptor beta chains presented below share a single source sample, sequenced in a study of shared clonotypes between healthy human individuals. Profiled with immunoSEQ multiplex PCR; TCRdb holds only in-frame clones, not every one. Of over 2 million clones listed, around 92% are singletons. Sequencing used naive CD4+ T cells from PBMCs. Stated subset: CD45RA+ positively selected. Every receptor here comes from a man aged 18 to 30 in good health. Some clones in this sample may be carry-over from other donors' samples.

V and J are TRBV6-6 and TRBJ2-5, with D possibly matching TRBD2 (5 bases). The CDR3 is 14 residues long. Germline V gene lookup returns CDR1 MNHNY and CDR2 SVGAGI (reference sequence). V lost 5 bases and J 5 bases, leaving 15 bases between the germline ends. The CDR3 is CASSALSGGETQYF. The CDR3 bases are TGTGCCAGCAGTGCACTCTCAGGCGGGGAGACCCAGTACTTC.

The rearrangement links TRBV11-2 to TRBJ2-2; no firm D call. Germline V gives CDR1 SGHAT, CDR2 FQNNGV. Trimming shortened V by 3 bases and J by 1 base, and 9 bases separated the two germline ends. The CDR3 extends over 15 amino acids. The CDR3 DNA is TGTGCCAGCAGCTTTTTGGCACTGAACACCGGGGAGCTGTTTTTT. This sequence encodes CASSFLALNTGELFF.

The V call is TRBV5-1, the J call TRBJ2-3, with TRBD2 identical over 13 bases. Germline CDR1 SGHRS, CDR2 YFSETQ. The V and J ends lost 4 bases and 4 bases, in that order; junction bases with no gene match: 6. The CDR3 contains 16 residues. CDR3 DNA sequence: TGCGCCAGCAGCCATTGGACTAGCGGGAGTTCAGATACGCAGTATTTT. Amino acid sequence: CASSHWTSGSSDTQYF.

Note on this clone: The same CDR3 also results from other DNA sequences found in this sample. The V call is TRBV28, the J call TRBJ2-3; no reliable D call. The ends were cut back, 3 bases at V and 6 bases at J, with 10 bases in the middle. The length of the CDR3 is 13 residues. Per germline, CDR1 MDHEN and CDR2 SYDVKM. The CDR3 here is CASSLVATDTQYF. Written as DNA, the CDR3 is TGTGCCAGCAGTTTGGTCGCCACGGATACGCAGTATTTT.

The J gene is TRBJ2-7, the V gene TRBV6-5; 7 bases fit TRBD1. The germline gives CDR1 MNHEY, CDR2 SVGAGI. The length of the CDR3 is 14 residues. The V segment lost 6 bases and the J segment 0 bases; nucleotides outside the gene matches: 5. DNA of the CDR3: TGTGCCAGCAGGCCACAGGGGCCCTCCTACGAGCAGTACTTC. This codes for CASRPQGPSYEQYF.

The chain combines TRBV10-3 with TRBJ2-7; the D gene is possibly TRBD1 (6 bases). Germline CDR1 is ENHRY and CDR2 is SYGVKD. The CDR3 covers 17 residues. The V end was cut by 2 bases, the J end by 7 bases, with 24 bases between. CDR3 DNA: TGTGCCATCAGTGAGACTAAGGGGGATCGGATCATAGGGGAGCAGTACTTC. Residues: CAISETKGDRIIGEQYF.

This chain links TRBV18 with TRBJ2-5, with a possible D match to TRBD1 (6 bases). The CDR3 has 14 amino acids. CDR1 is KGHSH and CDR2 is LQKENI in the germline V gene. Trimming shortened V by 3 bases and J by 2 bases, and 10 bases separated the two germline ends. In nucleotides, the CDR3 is TGTGCCAGCTCACCTTCCGGACAGCAAGAGACCCAGTACTTC. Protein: CASSPSGQQETQYF.

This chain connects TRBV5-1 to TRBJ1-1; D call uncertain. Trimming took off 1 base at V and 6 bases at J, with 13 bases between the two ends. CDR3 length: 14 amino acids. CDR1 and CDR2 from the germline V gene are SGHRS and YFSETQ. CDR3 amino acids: CASSLLPSNAEAFF. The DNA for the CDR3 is TGCGCCAGCAGCTTGTTGCCATCCAACGCTGAAGCTTTCTTT.

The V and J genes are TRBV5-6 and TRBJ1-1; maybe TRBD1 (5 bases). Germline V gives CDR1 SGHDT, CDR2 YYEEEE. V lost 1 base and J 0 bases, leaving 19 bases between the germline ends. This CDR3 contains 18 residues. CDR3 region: CASSLRIGGRLVNTEAFF. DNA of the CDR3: TGTGCCAGCAGCTTGCGCATTGGGGGACGTTTAGTGAACACTGAAGCTTTCTTT. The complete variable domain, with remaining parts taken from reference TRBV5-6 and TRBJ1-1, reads DAGVTQSPTHLIKTRGQQVTLRCSPKSGHDTVSWYQQALGQGPQFIFQYYEEEERQRGNFPDRFSGHQFPNYSSELNVNALLLGDSALYLCASSLRIGGRLVNTEAFFGQGTRLTVV.

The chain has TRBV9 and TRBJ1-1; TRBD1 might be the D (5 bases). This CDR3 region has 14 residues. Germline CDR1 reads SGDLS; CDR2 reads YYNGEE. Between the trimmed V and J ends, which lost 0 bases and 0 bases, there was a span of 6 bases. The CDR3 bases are TGTGCCAGCAGCGTAGACAGGCTGAACACTGAAGCTTTCTTT. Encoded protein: CASSVDRLNTEAFF.

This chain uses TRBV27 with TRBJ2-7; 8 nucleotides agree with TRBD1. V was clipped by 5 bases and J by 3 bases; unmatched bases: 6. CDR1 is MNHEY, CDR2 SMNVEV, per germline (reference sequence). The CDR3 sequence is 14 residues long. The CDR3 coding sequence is TGTGCCAGCAGTGTGCTCGACAGGGGCTACGAGCAGTACTTC. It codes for CASSVLDRGYEQYF.

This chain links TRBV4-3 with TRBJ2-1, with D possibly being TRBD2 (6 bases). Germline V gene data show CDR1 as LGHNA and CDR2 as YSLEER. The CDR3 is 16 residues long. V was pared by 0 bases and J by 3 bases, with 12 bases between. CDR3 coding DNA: TGCGCCAGCAGCCAAGATACGACTAGGATCTACAATGAGCAGTTCTTC. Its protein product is CASSQDTTRIYNEQFF.

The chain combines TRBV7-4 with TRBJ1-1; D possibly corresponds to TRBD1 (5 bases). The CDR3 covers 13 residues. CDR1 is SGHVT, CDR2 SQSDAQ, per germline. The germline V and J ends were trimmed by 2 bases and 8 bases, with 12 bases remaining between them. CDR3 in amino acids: CASSLTVRGEAFF. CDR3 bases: TGTGCCAGCAGCTTAACGGTTAGGGGAGAAGCTTTCTTT. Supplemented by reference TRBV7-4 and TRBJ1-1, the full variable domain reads GAGVSQSPRYKVAKRGRDVALRCDSISGHVTLYWYRQTLGQGSEVLTYSQSDAQRDKSGRPSGRFSAERPERSVSTLKIQRTEQGDSAVYLCASSLTVRGEAFFGQGTRLTVV.